This entry describes one T cell receptor (beta chain). Antigen specificity is unknown. This sample stems from a study of OX40 agonist ivuxolimab in advanced cancers. As for the study in general: Patients received ivuxolimab, an intravenous treatment, every 2 weeks at 0.01 to 10 mg/kg.

The CDR3 is 16 residues long. V lost 0 bases to trimming and J lost 4 bases; unmatched junction nucleotides: 6. CDR1 and CDR2 (germline): SGHDT, YYEEEE. The table came from immunoSEQ multiplex PCR; TCRdb's copy has only in-frame clones and leaves some out. The sample includes approximately 47,000 clones, about nine tenths seen only once; the top ten take 5.5% to 8.5%. Whole-study findings and limits: Low levels of normalized T-cell clonal expansion also appeared in some nonresponders. CD8+ T cells showed, on average, more clonal expansion than CD4+ cells.

Specimen: CD4+ or CD8+ T cells sorted from blood, collected in a trial of the OX40 agonist ivuxolimab. This rearrangement joins TRBV5-6 to TRBJ2-5, with 10 bases lining up with TRBD1. This TCR was recovered from an adult with an advanced solid tumor such as melanoma, head and neck, liver or kidney cancer. This CDR3 reads CASSLDDRGQGETQYF. The CDR3 bases are TGTGCCAGCAGCTTGGATGACAGGGGGCAAGGAGAGACCCAGTACTTC.